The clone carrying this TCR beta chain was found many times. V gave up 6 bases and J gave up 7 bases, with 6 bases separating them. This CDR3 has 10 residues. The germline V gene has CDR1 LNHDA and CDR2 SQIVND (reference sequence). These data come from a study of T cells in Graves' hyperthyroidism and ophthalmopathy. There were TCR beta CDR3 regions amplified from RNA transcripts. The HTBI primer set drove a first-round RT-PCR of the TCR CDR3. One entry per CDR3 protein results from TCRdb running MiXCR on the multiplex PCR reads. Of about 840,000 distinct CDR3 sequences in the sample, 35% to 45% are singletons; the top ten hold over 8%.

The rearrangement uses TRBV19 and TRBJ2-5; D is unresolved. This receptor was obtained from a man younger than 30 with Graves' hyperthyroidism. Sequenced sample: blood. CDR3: CASSPATQYF. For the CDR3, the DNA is TGTGCCAGTAGCCCAGCGACCCAGTACTTC.